The next 9 T cell receptor beta chains were all read from a single sample in a study of T cell responses to AZD1222 COVID-19 vaccine listed by TCRdb under 2021. The library was obtained by the immunoSEQ multiplex PCR assay. The table comes from immuneACCESS by way of TCRdb, which keeps in-frame sequences with V and J called. Part of the clones is missing from these tables; in studies checked, under half for an unresolved V gene and the rest for unknown reasons. A total of over 200,000 clones appear in this sample, around 94% of them only once. About 1.5% of the sample comes from the top ten. In the paper's terms, the time point label means: about 28 days (+/-7) after the second vaccine dose. The treatment or condition label corresponds to: meningococcal conjugate vaccine given as trial control. Source: peripheral blood, taken 28 days after the second dose of the MenACWY control vaccine. The source is an adult who received the MenACWY meningococcal vaccine as a control.

Note on this clone: Mismatch with germline at one junction end may stem from a read error. This chain links TRBV4-1 with TRBJ1-2; D is ambiguous. The CDR3 is 15 amino acids. The V gene's germline CDR1 is MGHRA and CDR2 YSYEKL. As DNA, the CDR3 is TGCGCCAGCAGCCAAGATCCGGGATTGGTTGCCCGCCATTCCTTC. It is translated as CASSQDPGLVARHSF.

V and J are TRBV19 and TRBJ1-5, with 10 bases identical to TRBD1. Germline lookup yields CDR1 LNHDA and CDR2 SQIVND (reference sequence). The CDR3 totals 15 residues. With 5 bases clipped from V and 6 bases from J, the junction kept 7 bases outside the gene matches. CDR3 loop: CASSPGDRGGQPQHF. DNA for the CDR3: TGTGCCAGTAGTCCGGGGGACAGGGGTGGTCAGCCCCAGCATTTT.

The chain carries TRBV30 and TRBJ1-5; 8 bases align to TRBD1. J lost 3 bases, V lost 2 bases, and 12 bases had no gene match. CDR1 is GTSNPN, CDR2 SVGIG, per germline (reference sequence). This CDR3 is 17 amino acids long. DNA for the CDR3: TGTGCCTGGAGTCCCCTCGGACAGGGCGCAACCAATCAGCCCCAGCATTTT. This codes for CAWSPLGQGATNQPQHF.

As to this clone: Distinct nucleotide sequences in the sample also encode this CDR3. The V and J genes are TRBV28 and TRBJ2-7, with 9 bases fitting TRBD1. The CDR3 is 13 amino acids. After removal of 6 bases from V and 3 bases from J, the junction contained 3 bases not matched to a gene. CDR1 MDHEN and CDR2 SYDVKM come from the germline V gene. The CDR3 sequence: CASSPGQGYEQYF. The CDR3, as DNA: TGTGCCAGCAGCCCGGGACAGGGCTACGAGCAGTACTTC. Variable domain in full (rest from reference TRBV28 and TRBJ2-7): DVKVTQSSRYLVKRTGEKVFLECVQDMDHENMFWYRQDPGLGLRLIYFSYDVKMKEKGDIPEGYSVSREKKERFSLILESASTNQTSMYLCASSPGQGYEQYFGPGTRLTVT.

The rearrangement joins TRBV18 to TRBJ1-1, with a possible D match to TRBD1 (5 bases). V was clipped by 4 bases and J by 1 base, with 10 bases between them. The CDR3 is 14 amino acids. Germline values: CDR1 KGHSH, CDR2 LQKENI. This chain's CDR3 is CASSLSGTNTEAFF. CDR3 bases: TGTGCCAGCTCACTCTCCGGGACGAACACTGAAGCTTTCTTT.

The rearrangement uses TRBV7-9 and TRBJ2-1; 13 bases align to TRBD2. Germline loops: CDR1 SEHNR, CDR2 FQNEAQ (reference sequence). V lost 5 bases and J lost 10; bases outside the gene matches: 5. The CDR3 covers 14 residues. CDR3 bases: TGTGCCAGCAGCACTGGGACTAGCGGGGCAGAGCAGTTCTTC. The encoded protein is CASSTGTSGAEQFF. The full variable domain, in which reference TRBV7-9 and TRBJ2-1 provide the parts outside the CDR3, is DTGVSQNPRHKITKRGQNVTFRCDPISEHNRLYWYRQTLGQGPEFLTYFQNEAQLEKSRLLSDRFSAERPKGSFSTLEIQRTEQGDSAMYLCASSTGTSGAEQFFGPGTRLTVL.

The rearrangement joins TRBV7-6 to TRBJ2-7; D possibly corresponds to TRBD1 (5 bases). The germline V gene encodes CDR1 SGHVS and CDR2 FNYEAQ. CDR3 length: 13 amino acids. V dropped 5 bases and J dropped 1 base, with 9 bases sitting between them. Here the CDR3 DNA reads TGTGCCAGCAGCGCCCGACAGTCCTACGAGCAGTACTTC. Translating it yields CASSARQSYEQYF.

CDR3: CASSVGAGVNEQFF. CDR3 sequence (DNA): TGTGCCAGCAGCGTAGGGGCGGGAGTGAATGAGCAGTTCTTC. The rearrangement joins TRBV9 to TRBJ2-1; TRBD2 agrees at 7 bases. Germline assignment: CDR1 SGDLS and CDR2 YYNGEE. The CDR3 contains 14 residues. J gave up 7 bases and V 0 bases, and 4 bases lay outside the gene matches.

The chain is built from TRBV7-9 and TRBJ1-1; a possible D gene is TRBD1 (5 bases). Per germline, CDR1 SEHNR and CDR2 FQNEAQ (reference sequence). This CDR3 has 14 amino acids. V lost 3 bases and J lost 2, with 10 bases in between. The chain's CDR3 is CASSLGLENTEAFF. The CDR3 coding sequence is TGTGCCAGCAGCTTGGGACTGGAAAACACTGAAGCTTTCTTT.